Given below is one TCR beta chain in context. Clones were read by immunoSEQ multiplex PCR, and TCRdb kept only the in-frame ones, dropping some. Among 86,000 or so clones, roughly 91% were seen once, and the ten largest hold 1.9%. This specimen comes from a study of blood T cell repertoires in COVID-19. Overall study context: Sites in the United States, Italy and Spain provided acute and convalescent COVID-19 samples.

Per germline, CDR1 SGHVS and CDR2 FNYEAQ. The CDR3 extends over 13 amino acids. V was shortened by 4 bases and J by 7 bases, with 11 bases between the two germline ends. Specimen: peripheral blood. The clonotype comes from a woman in her forties or fifties in a cohort sampled during active COVID-19. The rearrangement joins TRBV7-6 to TRBJ2-1, with D possibly matching TRBD1 (5 bases). The CDR3 DNA is TGTGCCAGCAGCTCATTCAGGGTTAATGAGCAGTTCTTC. It translates to CASSSFRVNEQFF.